Reported below is one TCR beta chain. This entry belongs to a study of technical replicates of blood from a few donors. The assay was immunoSEQ multiplex PCR, and TCRdb's table has in-frame clones only and misses some. The sample lists over 85,000 clones; about 95% were seen once. CDR3 length: 15 amino acids. Germline CDR1 is LNHNV and CDR2 is YYDKDF (reference sequence). Trimming shortened V by 0 bases and J by 4 bases, and 9 bases separated the two germline ends. This TCR was recovered from a human donor in good health. The source material was T cells isolated from PBMCs. The chain couples TRBV15 to TRBJ2-2; no definite D call. CDR3 sequence: CATSRENTVTGELFF. The CDR3, as DNA: TGTGCCACCAGCAGAGAAAACACAGTCACCGGGGAGCTGTTTTTT.